Reported below is one TCR beta chain. The target antigen is unknown. The repertoire was sequenced with immunoSEQ multiplex PCR; TCRdb's copy has only in-frame clones and lacks some. The data hold approximately 17,000 clones, with 80% to 85% observed a single time. The data are from a study of OX40 agonist ivuxolimab in advanced cancers. Study-level background: Intravenous ivuxolimab was administered to patients every 2 weeks at 0.01 to 10 mg/kg. Broader study findings: On average, CD8+ T cells had more expanded clones than CD4+.

This CDR3 region has 15 residues. After removal of 7 bases from V and 5 bases from J, the junction contained 13 bases not matched to a gene. Germline loops: CDR1 SQVTM, CDR2 ANQGSEA. The source is an adult with an advanced solid tumor such as melanoma, head and neck, liver or kidney cancer. The sequencing used CD4+ or CD8+ T cells sorted from blood, collected in a trial of the OX40 agonist ivuxolimab. The V and J genes are TRBV29-1 and TRBJ2-2; 7 positions agree with TRBD2. The CDR3 is CSAIKRGDTTGELFF. CDR3 coding DNA: TGCAGCGCCATAAAGCGGGGAGATACTACCGGGGAGCTGTTTTTT.